A selection of T cell receptor beta chains follows, all from one sample in a study of T cell responses to AZD1222 COVID-19 vaccine. Using immunoSEQ multiplex PCR, the repertoire was profiled, and TCRdb retains in-frame clones only, with some absent. The sample lists around 150,000 clones, about 90% occurring once. This sample comprised peripheral blood, obtained on day 0 of AZD1222 vaccination. The receptor set was obtained from an adult in good health. Both conserved end residues are trimmed from each CDR3. Clone size, where shown, is once, few, many, or a class for clones that have expanded.

TRBJ2-6 TRBV6-2/TRBV6-3 few ASSYSSGANVLT
TRBJ2-5 TRBV28 - ASSLGREETQY
TRBJ1-5 TRBV7-2 - ASSFGRSQH
TRBJ2-2 TRBV27 - ASSLYGRELF
TRBJ2-7 TRBV5-1 once ASSFDPRKATESYEQY
TRBJ1-2 TRBV5-1 - ASRFLFQGIDYGYT
TRBJ2-1 TRBV4-1 - ASSLLAGLEQF
TRBJ2-7 TRBV11-2 - ASSPQRGLTYEQY
TRBJ1-1 TRBV2 - ASSETGASYTEAF
TRBJ2-6 TRBV5-1 - ASSPGQGAPGANVLT
TRBJ2-1 TRBV11-2 once ASSSNNEQF
TRBJ2-3 TRBV6-2/TRBV6-3 - ASSYSASGADTQY
TRBJ2-7 TRBV5-4 - ASSLGQVPWEQY
TRBJ2-5 TRBV7-2 - ASRHSTGWQETQY
TRBJ2-5 TRBV3-1/TRBV3-2 - ASSQDGHSTETQY
TRBJ2-3 TRBV21-1 - ASSKALGLLAGGTSTDTQY
TRBJ1-4 TRBV21-1 - ARGKAIGEKLF
TRBJ1-3 TRBV28 - ASSSLREAGGNTIY
TRBJ2-3 TRBV7-3 - ASSLIQPGGPTDTQY
TRBJ2-1 TRBV28 - ASSSRRGGLAGGYEQF
TRBJ2-3 TRBV5-1 - ASSLQESTDTQY
TRBJ1-2 TRBV24-1 - ATSPGQFNGYT
TRBJ1-5 TRBV7-9 once ASSLAGSNQPQH
TRBJ1-5 TRBV6-5 - ASSYGRGYQPQH
TRBJ1-2 TRBV6-5 - ASSYPGGGGYT
TRBJ2-1 TRBV7-2 once ASSRREGEQF
TRBJ1-3 TRBV28 - ASSSNRGRGNTIY
TRBJ2-1 TRBV6-5 - ASSKQRPTYNEQF
TRBJ1-1 TRBV30 - AWSTWPNTEAF
TRBJ2-7 TRBV29-1 - SVVRETYEQY
TRBJ2-2 TRBV25-1 - ASNPTGTVNTGELF
TRBJ2-5 TRBV7-2 - ASSYGPTSGEETQY
TRBJ2-1 TRBV9 - ASSVLAGYNEQF
TRBJ1-1 TRBV9 - ASSVEAENTEAF
TRBJ1-2 TRBV11-1 - ASSLPGEGAYGYT
TRBJ2-7 TRBV28 - ASRSRGGEQY
TRBJ1-5 TRBV28 once ASSLSRASQPQH
TRBJ1-4 TRBV27 - ASSRGFNEKLF
TRBJ1-1 TRBV7-7 - ASSFGFGTEAF
TRBJ1-3 TRBV10-3 - AISGGPGNTIY